This TCR beta chain comes out of a study of cytomegalovirus exposure and HLA in healthy donors. About the study: For the approximately 400 genotyped donors, around 76% fell within the Caucasian-associated ancestry cluster. Overall study results and limits: In a later analysis, most CMV-associated TCR beta chains appeared HLA-restricted. Some V segments could not be told apart, so they were left out, TRBV6-2 and TRBV6-3 among them. Previous analysis showed most TCR beta V segments were productive about 87% or about 30% of the time.

PCR involved 60 Vbeta and 13 Jbeta primers. Clones were read by immunoSEQ multiplex PCR, and TCRdb kept only the in-frame ones, dropping some. The table includes more than 150,000 clones, about 80% detected once. Losses at the gene ends were 2 bases for V and 3 bases for J; bases not matched to a gene: 2. The CDR3 has 16 amino acids. To note about this clone: Its specificity is unknown. This sample includes further DNA sequences coding for the same CDR3.

The chain combines TRBV23-1 with TRBJ2-3, with TRBD2 matching over 13 bases. TRBV23-1 is recorded as an ORF, its role being uncertain. This TCR came from a man aged 45-65 years in good health and CMV-seropositive. Sequenced material: PBMCs. CDR3 bases: TGCGCCAGCAGTCAACGGACTAGCGGGGGAACAGATACGCAGTATTTT. Amino acids: CASSQRTSGGTDTQYF.